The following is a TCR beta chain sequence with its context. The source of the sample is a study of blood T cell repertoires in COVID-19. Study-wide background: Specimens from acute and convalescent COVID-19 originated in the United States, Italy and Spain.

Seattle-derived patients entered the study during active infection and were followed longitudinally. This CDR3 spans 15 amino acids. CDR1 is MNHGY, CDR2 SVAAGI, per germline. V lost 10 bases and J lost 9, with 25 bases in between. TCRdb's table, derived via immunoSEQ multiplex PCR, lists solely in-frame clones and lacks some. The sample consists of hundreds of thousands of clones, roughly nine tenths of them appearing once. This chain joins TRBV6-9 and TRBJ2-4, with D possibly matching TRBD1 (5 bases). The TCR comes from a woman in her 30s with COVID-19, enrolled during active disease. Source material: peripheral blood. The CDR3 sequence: CANHNSQGFKCIQYF. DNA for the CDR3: TGTGCCAACCACAACTCTCAGGGTTTTAAGTGCATTCAGTACTTC.